This TCR beta chain was identified during a study of blood T cell repertoires in COVID-19. Study as a whole: Sample material is recorded as cDNA or gDNA derived from T cells, B-cell-depleted T cells, or PBMCs.

Recruits, aged roughly 18 to 89 years, lived in under 25 US areas. Cohorts were determined from participant-reported clinical history. Individuals in the exposed group had encountered a COVID-19 case within 2 weeks preceding study entry. The assay was immunoSEQ multiplex PCR, and TCRdb's table has in-frame clones only and misses some. The data show about 320,000 clones, 90% seen once. The CDR3 covers 13 residues. Per the germline V gene, CDR1 is LNHDA and CDR2 is SQIVND (reference sequence). Trimming pared 6 bases from V and 4 bases from J, leaving 9 bases between. The V gene is TRBV19, the J gene TRBJ1-4; no firm D call. Source material: PBMCs or T cells enriched from blood (not recorded which). This receptor was taken from a woman aged 30 to 39 who had been exposed to COVID-19. The CDR3 sequence is CASRQFGNEKLFF. The CDR3, as DNA: TGTGCCAGTAGACAGTTTGGTAATGAAAAACTGTTTTTT.